A single sample is the source of the 27 T cell receptor beta chains below, sequenced in a study of cytomegalovirus exposure and HLA in healthy donors (dated by TCRdb to 2016 to 2017). Library preparation used the immunoSEQ multiplex PCR assay. A mixture of 60 forward primers for TCR Vbeta segments and 13 reverse primers for TCR Jbeta segments was used in the multiplex PCR. Not all clones reach the TCRdb copy of this immuneACCESS table, which keeps in-frame sequences only. Checked studies attribute under half of the gap to unresolved V genes and leave the rest unexplained. The sample table on file contains tens of thousands of clones. The ten largest clones represent less than 6% of the sample. Material: PBMCs. The receptors here all came from a man aged 25-45 years in good health and CMV-seropositive.

The chain employs TRBV27 and TRBJ2-7, with D possibly being TRBD1 (8 bases). V shed 0 bases and J shed 2 bases, with 14 bases lying between them. The CDR3 length is 16 residues. Germline loops: CDR1 MNHEY, CDR2 SMNVEV (reference sequence). CDR3 amino acids: CASSLSKTGGAYEQYF. For the CDR3, the DNA is TGTGCCAGCAGTTTATCGAAAACAGGGGGGGCCTACGAGCAGTACTTC.

The chain combines TRBV7-9 with TRBJ2-1; D is possibly TRBD1 (5 bases). Trimming pared 6 bases from V and 6 bases from J, leaving 12 bases between. This CDR3 is built from 13 residues. CDR1 and CDR2 (germline): SEHNR, FQNEAQ (reference sequence). This CDR3 is CASRHQGPNEQFF. CDR3 DNA sequence: TGTGCCAGCAGACACCAGGGTCCCAATGAGCAGTTCTTC.

The chain uses TRBV15 and TRBJ1-2; the D gene is possibly TRBD1 (6 bases). CDR3 length equals 12 residues. Germline values: CDR1 LNHNV, CDR2 YYDKDF (reference sequence). Trimming removed 0 bases at V and 8 bases at J, with 7 bases between. CDR3 sequence: CATSRDRGGYTF. The CDR3 DNA reads TGTGCCACCAGCAGAGACAGGGGCGGCTACACCTTC.

The chain uses TRBV2 and TRBJ2-7, with 11 bases aligning to TRBD1. There are 15 residues in the CDR3. V lost 6 bases to trimming and J lost 2 bases; unmatched junction nucleotides: 6. The germline CDR1 and CDR2 sequences are SNHLY and FYNNEI. The CDR3 region is CASRRGQGVPYEQYF. CDR3 DNA sequence: TGTGCCAGCAGGCGGGGACAGGGGGTTCCCTACGAGCAGTACTTC.

The rearrangement uses TRBV2 and TRBJ2-2; tentative D call: TRBD1 (5 bases). Per germline, CDR1 SNHLY and CDR2 FYNNEI. The CDR3 is 13 residues long. Trimming removed 9 bases at V and 0 bases at J, with 8 bases between. DNA of the CDR3: TGTGCCAGGACAGCTTCGAACACCGGGGAGCTGTTTTTT. It yields the protein CARTASNTGELFF.

The chain has TRBV14 and TRBJ2-7, with D perhaps TRBD1 (5 bases). V was clipped by 4 bases and J by 7 bases, with 14 bases between them. Looked up from germline, CDR1 is SGHDN and CDR2 is FVKESK. This CDR3 comprises 13 residues. In DNA form, the CDR3 reads TGTGCCAGCAGCCCCAGGGCTATAGGAGAGCAGTACTTC. Protein product: CASSPRAIGEQYF.

The chain joins TRBV6-1 to TRBJ2-2; 9 bases match TRBD1. Unmatched junction bases numbered 0, after V lost 1 base and J lost 3 bases. CDR1 and CDR2 (germline): MNHNS, SASEGT. The CDR3 runs 15 residues. The CDR3 loop reads CASSEGTGDTGELFF. The CDR3 DNA reads TGTGCCAGCAGTGAAGGGACAGGGGACACCGGGGAGCTGTTTTTT.

V is TRBV14 and J is TRBJ2-7; 7 positions agree with TRBD1. This CDR3 contains 15 residues. Trimming took 4 bases from V and 0 from J; bases not matched to a gene: 6. Germline CDR1 reads SGHDN; CDR2 reads FVKESK. CDR3 coding DNA: TGTGCCAGCAGCCGCACAGGGGCCCTCTCCTACGAGCAGTACTTC. Translated, it gives CASSRTGALSYEQYF.

V is TRBV9 and J is TRBJ2-1; D is perhaps TRBD2 (5 bases). This CDR3 has 16 amino acids. Germline CDR1 and CDR2: SGDLS and YYNGEE. V shed 5 bases and J shed 3 bases, with 18 bases lying between them. CDR3 sequence (DNA): TGTGCCAGCAGTACCTCGTGGGGTGGAGGCTACAATGAGCAGTTCTTC. Translating it yields CASSTSWGGGYNEQFF.

V and J are TRBV2 and TRBJ2-1; 8 bases are shared with TRBD1. CDR3 length: 14 residues. Trimming cost V 8 bases and J 1 base; bases outside gene matches: 4. Germline V gives CDR1 SNHLY, CDR2 FYNNEI. CDR3 loop: CASQQGASYNEQFF. DNA for the CDR3: TGTGCCAGCCAGCAGGGGGCTTCCTACAATGAGCAGTTCTTC.

The chain employs TRBV6-6 and TRBJ2-2; 13 bases match TRBD2. CDR1 MNHNY and CDR2 SVGAGI come from the germline V gene (reference sequence). This CDR3 has 15 amino acids. V shed 6 bases and J 8 bases; nucleotides not matched to a gene: 6. The chain's CDR3 is CASRAGTSGTGELFF. DNA for the CDR3: TGTGCCAGCAGGGCCGGGACTAGCGGGACAGGGGAGCTGTTTTTT.

V gene TRBV29-1 combines with J gene TRBJ2-6; D is undetermined. V dropped 4 bases and J dropped 2 bases, with 3 bases sitting between them. The CDR3 loop spans 12 amino acids. Germline assignment: CDR1 SQVTM and CDR2 ANQGSEA. The CDR3 bases are TGCAGCGTTGGAGCTGGGGCCAACGTCCTGACTTTC. Translated, it gives CSVGAGANVLTF.

The chain employs TRBV5-1 and TRBJ2-2; a possible D gene is TRBD1 (6 bases). V lost 3 bases and J 6 bases, leaving 9 bases between the germline ends. This CDR3 contains 13 residues. Germline CDR1 and CDR2: SGHRS and YFSETQ. Here the CDR3 reads CASSWTAAGELFF. CDR3 DNA sequence: TGCGCCAGCAGCTGGACAGCCGCCGGGGAGCTGTTTTTT.

For this clone: The junction and the germline gene differ at one end; a read error may be behind it. The J gene is TRBJ1-5, the V gene TRBV7-7; D is possibly TRBD1 (6 bases). The CDR3 is 17 residues long. The V gene's germline CDR1 is SSHAT and CDR2 FNYEAQ (reference sequence). DNA for the CDR3: TGTGCTAGCAGCGTAGTGATTGGGGGGGCCCGTTGGGAGCCCCAGCATTTT. This translates into CASSVVIGGARWEPQHF. The full variable domain, in which reference TRBV7-7 and TRBJ1-5 provide the parts outside the CDR3, is GAGVSQSPRYKVTKRGQDVTLRCDPISSHATLYWYQQALGQGPEFLTYFNYEAQPDKSGLPSDRFSAERPEGSISTLTIQRTEQRDSAMYRCASSVVIGGARWEPQHFGDGTRLSIL.

The chain has TRBV5-6 and TRBJ1-1; perhaps TRBD1 as D (5 bases). The length of the CDR3 is 14 residues. Trimming took off 5 bases at V and 0 bases at J, with 11 bases between the two ends. Looked up from germline, CDR1 is SGHDT and CDR2 is YYEEEE. CDR3 DNA sequence: TGTGCCAGCAGAGAAAAGGGGATGAACACTGAAGCTTTCTTT. Translation: CASREKGMNTEAFF.

This rearrangement joins TRBV29-1 to TRBJ2-3; 7 bases are a match to TRBD1. CDR1 SQVTM and CDR2 ANQGSEA come from the germline V gene. There are 14 residues in the CDR3. After removal of 2 bases from V and 4 bases from J, the junction contained 6 bases not matched to a gene. CDR3 nucleotide sequence: TGCAGCGTTGAACCCGACAGGGTAGCAGATACGCAGTATTTT. This codes for CSVEPDRVADTQYF.

V and J are TRBV6-5 and TRBJ2-2; 9 bases are shared with TRBD2. Germline assignment: CDR1 MNHEY and CDR2 SVGAGI. The CDR3 has 15 amino acids. V shed 7 bases and J 7 bases; nucleotides not matched to a gene: 10. The CDR3 loop reads CASTLWSSGGGELFF. The CDR3 DNA is TGTGCCAGCACCCTCTGGAGTAGCGGGGGCGGGGAGCTGTTTTTT.

The chain links TRBV28 to TRBJ1-2, with D possibly being TRBD1 (6 bases). The CDR3 extends over 13 amino acids. V dropped 2 bases and J dropped 2 bases, with 6 bases sitting between them. Germline CDR1 is MDHEN and CDR2 is SYDVKM. The CDR3 coding sequence is TGTGCCAGCAGTTTAGGACAGAACTATGGCTACACCTTC. It is translated as CASSLGQNYGYTF.

This chain joins TRBV18 and TRBJ2-7; 7 nucleotides align to TRBD1. Germline CDR1 KGHSH, CDR2 LQKENI. This CDR3 has 14 amino acids. Unmatched junction bases numbered 10, after V lost 4 bases and J lost 7 bases. DNA of the CDR3: TGTGCCAGCTCACGACAGGGAATGCCGTGGGAGCAGTACTTC. This translates into CASSRQGMPWEQYF. The full variable domain, in which reference TRBV18 and TRBJ2-7 provide the parts outside the CDR3, is NAGVMQNPRHLVRRRGQEARLRCSPMKGHSHVYWYRQLPEEGLKFMVYLQKENIIDESGMPKERFSAEFPKEGPSILRIQQVVRGDSAAYFCASSRQGMPWEQYFGPGTRLTVT.

In DNA, the CDR3 is TGCGCCAGCAGCCAAGATTTAACGCGACTGTTTTTT. This sequence encodes CASSQDLTRLFF. The chain carries TRBV4-1 and TRBJ1-4; no clear D. Germline V gene lookup returns CDR1 MGHRA and CDR2 YSYEKL. The V and J ends lost 0 bases and 13 bases respectively, with 9 bases between them. The CDR3 sequence is 12 residues long.

The chain employs TRBV7-9 and TRBJ2-7; the match to TRBD1 covers 9 bases. Germline trimming cut 5 bases from V and 2 bases from J; bases unmatched to any gene: 19. CDR1 and CDR2 (germline): SEHNR, FQNEAQ (reference sequence). The CDR3 has 19 residues. The CDR3 coding sequence is TGTGCCAGCAGCCAGCCTTCCCGGGACAGGGTAGGGGCAACCTACGAGCAGTACTTC. Translated: CASSQPSRDRVGATYEQYF.

The chain combines TRBV7-9 with TRBJ2-7, with a possible D match to TRBD2 (6 bases). Trimming took off 2 bases at V and 2 bases at J, with 10 bases between the two ends. The CDR3 extends over 14 amino acids. The germline CDR1 and CDR2 sequences are SEHNR and FQNEAQ (reference sequence). The CDR3 spells CASSLRGEAYEQYF. The CDR3 coding sequence is TGTGCCAGCAGCTTACGCGGGGAGGCCTACGAGCAGTACTTC.

V gene TRBV7-9 combines with J gene TRBJ2-7, with D maybe TRBD1 (6 bases). Looked up from germline, CDR1 is SEHNR and CDR2 is FQNEAQ (reference sequence). The CDR3 loop spans 14 amino acids. Trimming removed 4 bases at V and 1 base at J, with 11 bases between. The CDR3 region is CASSYLGQSYEQYF. The CDR3 DNA is TGTGCCAGCAGCTACCTCGGACAGTCCTACGAGCAGTACTTC.

The chain couples TRBV29-1 to TRBJ2-2, with D unresolved. The CDR3 covers 16 residues. Germline V CDR1 and CDR2: SQVTM, ANQGSEA. V lost 7 bases and J 0 bases, leaving 18 bases between the germline ends. CDR3 amino acids: CSATPQLVANTGELFF. Here the CDR3 DNA reads TGCAGCGCCACCCCGCAGTTGGTCGCGAACACCGGGGAGCTGTTTTTT.

The CDR3, as DNA: TGTGCCAGTAGGGACAGGGGACGGAATGAGCAGTTCTTC. As protein: CASRDRGRNEQFF. This chain connects TRBV19 to TRBJ2-1; 9 bases agree with TRBD1. Trimming at V came to 6 bases and at J to 7 bases, leaving 4 bases not matched to a gene. The CDR3 is made up of 13 amino acids. The germline V gene encodes CDR1 LNHDA and CDR2 SQIVND (reference sequence).

In regard to this clone: Sequence at one end of the junction differs from germline and may be a read error. The J gene is TRBJ2-3, the V gene TRBV5-1; 10 positions agree with TRBD2. CDR1 and CDR2 (germline): SGHRS, YFSETQ. The CDR3 is 17 residues long. For the CDR3, the DNA is TGCGCCAGCAGCCTTAGCGGGAGGTGGATTTCGGCAGATAAGCAGTATTTT. Amino acids: CASSLSGRWISADKQYF. Together with reference TRBV5-1 and TRBJ2-3, the CDR3 gives the full variable domain: KAGVTQTPRYLIKTRGQQVTLSCSPISGHRSVSWYQQTPGQGLQFLFEYFSETQRNKGNFPGRFSGRQFSNSRSEMNVSTLELGDSALYLCASSLSGRWISADKQYFGPGTRLTVL.

The chain carries TRBV7-8 and TRBJ2-7, with 9 nucleotides matching TRBD2. The CDR3 spans 13 residues. V was pared by 6 bases and J by 3 bases, with 3 bases of the junction left unmatched. From germline, CDR1 is SGHVS and CDR2 FQNEAQ. Here the CDR3 reads CASSSTSGYEQYF. The CDR3 DNA reads as TGTGCCAGCAGTTCGACTAGCGGCTACGAGCAGTACTTC.